Listed below are T cell receptor beta chains from one sample, sequenced in a study of cytomegalovirus exposure and HLA in healthy donors. Generated by immunoSEQ multiplex PCR, the TCRdb table keeps only in-frame clones and is missing some. Of approximately 150,000 clones in the sample, around 80% were seen once. The source material was PBMCs. These receptors were obtained from a woman aged 40 to 50 in good health and CMV-seronegative. Each CDR3 is given with its conserved first and last residue. The D gene is left open where the match is weak. Not every row has a clone size; where given, it reads once, few, many or a size class.

TRBV6-1	.	.	TRBJ1-2	CASSENGGYGYTF	TGTGCCAGCAGTGAAAATGGAGGGTATGGCTACACCTTC
TRBV2	.	.	TRBJ2-3	CASLRTDTQYF	TGTGCCAGCCTGAGGACAGATACGCAGTATTTT
TRBV27	once	TRBD1	TRBJ1-2	CASSFGQGVGYTF	TGTGCCAGCAGTTTCGGACAGGGAGTCGGCTACACCTTC
TRBV6-6	.	.	TRBJ1-3	CASSLGAPGNTIYF	TGTGCCAGCAGTTTGGGCGCCCCTGGAAACACCATATATTTT
TRBV1	.	.	TRBJ2-1	CTSSLSTSPLNPMGEQFF	TGCACCAGCAGCTTGTCGACTAGTCCCCTTAACCCAATGGGTGAGCAGTTCTTC
TRBV19	.	.	TRBJ2-7	CASSIGQGISYEQYF	TGTGCCAGTAGTATAGGTCAGGGGATCTCCTACGAGCAGTACTTC
TRBV19	.	.	TRBJ2-7	CASTPTGGVGYEQYF	TGTGCCAGTACCCCGACAGGAGGAGTCGGCTACGAGCAGTACTTC
TRBV6-1	.	.	TRBJ1-2	CASSEGRRGSYTF	TGTGCCAGCAGTGAAGGACGGCGGGGTAGCTACACCTTC
TRBV5-1	.	TRBD2	TRBJ2-7	CASSPTSGPSSEQYF	TGCGCCAGCAGTCCGACTAGCGGCCCTTCCTCCGAGCAGTACTTC
TRBV5-1	.	TRBD2	TRBJ2-7	CASSLTSGGYEQYF	TGCGCCAGCAGCCTGACTAGCGGGGGGTACGAGCAGTACTTC
TRBV6-1	.	TRBD2	TRBJ2-3	CASSESGRASEDTQYF	TGTGCCAGCAGTGAAAGCGGGAGGGCCAGTGAAGATACGCAGTATTTT
TRBV6-5	.	.	TRBJ1-3	CASSYGQHSGNTIYF	TGTGCCAGCAGTTACGGACAGCACTCTGGAAACACCATATATTTT
TRBV5-5	.	TRBD1	TRBJ1-2	CASSFTGDVSGYTF	TGTGCCAGCAGCTTCACAGGGGATGTCTCTGGCTACACCTTC
TRBV27	.	.	TRBJ2-4	CASSQRQEGNIQYF	TGTGCCAGCAGCCAACGACAGGAAGGTAACATTCAGTACTTC
TRBV5-4	.	TRBD2	TRBJ2-5	CASSLGGLAEETQYF	TGTGCCAGCAGCTTGGGGGGACTAGCGGAAGAGACCCAGTACTTC
TRBV7-3	.	.	TRBJ1-1	CASSLIAGSNTEAFF	TGTGCCAGCAGCTTAATTGCAGGTTCGAACACTGAAGCTTTCTTT
TRBV2	.	TRBD2	TRBJ2-3	CASIVPAGSTDTQYF	TGTGCCAGCATTGTCCCAGCGGGGTCCACAGATACGCAGTATTTT
TRBV4-1	.	TRBD2	TRBJ2-2	CASSQGGSVDTGELFF	TGCGCCAGCAGCCAGGGCGGGAGCGTGGACACCGGGGAGCTGTTTTTT
TRBV5-1	.	.	TRBJ2-5	CASSLGRGTQETQYF	TGCGCCAGCAGCTTGGGACGGGGTACCCAAGAGACCCAGTACTTC
TRBV5-1	.	TRBD1	TRBJ2-5	CASSTGQTETQYF	TGCGCCAGCAGCACGGGACAGACGGAGACCCAGTACTTC
TRBV28	.	TRBD2	TRBJ2-3	CASTTTLTSGRTDTQYF	TGTGCCAGCACCACAACCCTAACTAGCGGAAGGACAGATACGCAGTATTTT
TRBV6-6	.	TRBD1	TRBJ1-4	CASSSTKDRGEKLFF	TGTGCCAGCAGCTCCACGAAGGACAGGGGTGAAAAACTGTTTTTT
TRBV7-6	.	TRBD2	TRBJ2-5	CASSSSGKETQYF	TGTGCCAGCAGCAGTAGCGGGAAAGAGACCCAGTACTTC
TRBV18	once	.	TRBJ2-5	CASSPPTGIRGYQETQYF	TGTGCCAGCTCACCACCTACGGGAATAAGGGGGTACCAAGAGACCCAGTACTTC
TRBV28	.	.	TRBJ2-7	CASSGTLYEQYF	TGTGCCAGCAGTGGGACACTCTACGAGCAGTACTTC
TRBV27	.	TRBD1	TRBJ1-2	CASSPNGGGDGYTF	TGTGCCAGCAGTCCAAATGGAGGGGGCGATGGCTACACCTTC
TRBV7-9	.	.	TRBJ2-5	CSSNRAEETQYF	TGTTCCAGCAACAGGGCCGAAGAGACCCAGTACTTC
TRBV6-6	.	TRBD1	TRBJ1-5	CASTDRGHSNQPQHF	TGTGCCAGCACCGACAGGGGGCACAGTAATCAGCCCCAGCATTTT
TRBV7-2	.	TRBD2	TRBJ2-1	CSSGRNEQFF	TGTTCTAGCGGGAGGAATGAGCAGTTCTTC
TRBV19	.	TRBD2	TRBJ2-4	CASSIEFGPGGNIQYF	TGTGCCAGTAGTATAGAGTTTGGGCCGGGGGGAAACATTCAGTACTTC
TRBV2	once	TRBD2	TRBJ2-3	CASTREGRDTQYF	TGTGCCAGCACACGGGAGGGAAGAGATACGCAGTATTTT
TRBV5-6	.	.	TRBJ2-1	CASSSTKSPSSYNEQFF	TGTGCCAGCAGCTCCACCAAATCACCTAGCTCCTACAATGAGCAGTTCTTC
TRBV4-2	.	TRBD2	TRBJ2-1	CASSQDLGLAGNEQFF	TGTGCCAGCAGCCAAGATCTAGGACTAGCGGGAAATGAGCAGTTCTTC
TRBV7-2	.	TRBD1	TRBJ1-1	CASSLSGQGRAEAFF	TGTGCCAGCAGCTTATCGGGACAGGGCAGAGCTGAAGCTTTCTTT
TRBV19	.	TRBD1	TRBJ2-7	CASSRAGQGGYEQYF	TGTGCCAGTAGTAGGGCCGGACAGGGGGGCTACGAGCAGTACTTC
TRBV5-8	.	TRBD2	TRBJ2-1	CASSSGLAGVDEQFF	TGTGCCAGCAGCTCCGGACTAGCGGGAGTGGATGAGCAGTTCTTC
TRBV19	.	TRBD2	TRBJ2-1	CASQATSGYYNEQFF	TGTGCCAGTCAGGCGACTAGCGGATACTACAATGAGCAGTTCTTC
TRBV10-3	few	TRBD1	TRBJ2-7	CAISESGQGDIEQYF	TGTGCCATCAGTGAGTCGGGTCAGGGGGACATCGAGCAGTACTTC
TRBV28	.	TRBD2	TRBJ2-3	CASSPLAGEDSTDTQYF	TGTGCCAGCAGTCCCCTAGCGGGAGAAGATAGCACAGATACGCAGTATTTT
TRBV29-1	.	TRBD2	TRBJ2-7	CSADGLAGGTGPYEQYF	TGCAGCGCCGATGGACTAGCGGGAGGGACGGGTCCCTACGAGCAGTACTTC
TRBV28	few	TRBD1	TRBJ1-4	CASSRSGTGDEKLFF	TGTGCCAGCAGTAGGTCCGGGACAGGGGATGAAAAACTGTTTTTT
TRBV9	.	.	TRBJ2-5	CASSVGGLQQETQYF	TGTGCCAGCAGCGTAGGGGGACTGCAACAAGAGACCCAGTACTTC
TRBV27	.	.	TRBJ1-2	CASSPRQLRVSYYGYTF	TGTGCCAGCAGTCCTCGACAGCTCAGAGTCAGCTACTATGGCTACACCTTC
TRBV5-1	.	TRBD2	TRBJ2-3	CASSLAGGWADTQYF	TGCGCCAGCAGTTTAGCGGGAGGTTGGGCAGATACGCAGTATTTT
TRBV7-3	.	TRBD1	TRBJ1-2	CASSPQGASYGYTF	TGTGCCAGCAGCCCACAGGGGGCAAGCTATGGCTACACCTTC
TRBV9	.	.	TRBJ1-1	CASSVSNRGNTEAFF	TGTGCCAGCAGCGTATCTAATCGTGGGAACACTGAAGCTTTCTTT
TRBV30	few	.	TRBJ1-4	CAWSVDDSNEKLFF	TGTGCCTGGAGTGTTGATGACTCCAATGAAAAACTGTTTTTT
TRBV29-1	.	.	TRBJ1-1	CSVGANTEAFF	TGCAGCGTTGGAGCGAACACTGAAGCTTTCTTT
TRBV7-6	few	.	TRBJ2-3	CASSFELDTQYF	TGTGCCAGCAGCTTTGAACTGGATACGCAGTATTTT
TRBV11-3	.	.	TRBJ2-3	CASSYRAYTDTQYF	TGTGCCAGCAGCTACAGGGCCTACACAGATACGCAGTATTTT
TRBV27	.	TRBD1	TRBJ1-2	CASSSGTVLGVDYGYTF	TGTGCCAGCAGTTCCGGGACAGTCTTGGGGGTTGACTATGGCTACACCTTC
TRBV6-1	once	.	TRBJ1-5	CASRNRENQPQHF	TGTGCCAGCAGGAACAGGGAGAATCAGCCCCAGCATTTT
TRBV27	.	.	TRBJ1-2	CASSSGFGYTF	TGTGCCAGCAGTTCAGGGTTTGGCTACACCTTC
TRBV5-4	.	TRBD2	TRBJ2-1	CASSDQREPLNEQFF	TGTGCCAGCAGCGATCAGCGGGAGCCCCTCAATGAGCAGTTCTTC
TRBV5-1	.	.	TRBJ1-4	CASSLGLPTNEKLFF	TGCGCCAGCAGCCTGGGACTTCCAACTAATGAAAAACTGTTTTTT